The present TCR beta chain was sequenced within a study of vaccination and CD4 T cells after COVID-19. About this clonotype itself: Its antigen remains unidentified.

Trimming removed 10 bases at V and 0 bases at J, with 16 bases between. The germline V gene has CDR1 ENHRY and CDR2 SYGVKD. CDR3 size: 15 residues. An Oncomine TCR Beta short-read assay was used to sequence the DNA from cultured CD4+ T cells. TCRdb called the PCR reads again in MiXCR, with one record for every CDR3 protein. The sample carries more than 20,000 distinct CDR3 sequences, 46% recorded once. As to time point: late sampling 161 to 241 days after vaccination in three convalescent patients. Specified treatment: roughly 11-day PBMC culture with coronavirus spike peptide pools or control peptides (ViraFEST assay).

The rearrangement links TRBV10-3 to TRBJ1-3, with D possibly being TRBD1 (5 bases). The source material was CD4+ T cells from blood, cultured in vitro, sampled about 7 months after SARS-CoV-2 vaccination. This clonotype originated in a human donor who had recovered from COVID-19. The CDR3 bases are TGTGCCAGCAGGGAGACAGCACCCTCTGGAAACACCATATATTTT. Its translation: CASRETAPSGNTIYF.